A single sample is the source of the 18 T cell receptor beta chains below, sequenced in a study of T-cell memory formation after mild COVID-19. TCRdb reanalysed the 5' RACE reads using MiXCR and keeps one entry per CDR3 protein. The table shows almost 550,000 distinct CDR3 sequences, with about 20% occurring only once. The source material was PBMCs or a T cell subset sorted from them (not recorded which). Receptors were obtained from an adult woman who had mild COVID-19 (a few samples of this study predate the infection). Cell type and time point are not known.

The rearrangement uses TRBV27 and TRBJ2-7; possibly TRBD1 for D (6 bases). Trimming left V 5 bases short and J 3 bases short, with 14 bases between. Germline V gives CDR1 MNHEY, CDR2 SMNVEV (reference sequence). The CDR3 has 14 residues. This CDR3 is CASSKGTLGYEQYF. The DNA of the CDR3 is TGTGCCAGCAGTAAGGGGACACTAGGCTACGAGCAGTACTTC.

The chain uses TRBV5-1 and TRBJ2-5; weak D call: TRBD1 (6 bases). Germline lookup yields CDR1 SGHRS and CDR2 YFSETQ. The CDR3 is made up of 15 amino acids. The ends were cut back, 0 bases at V and 5 bases at J, with 14 bases in the middle. This CDR3 reads CASSLARDTVETQYF. In DNA form, the CDR3 reads TGCGCCAGCAGCTTGGCCCGGGACACCGTGGAGACCCAGTACTTC.

This clonotype appeared a few times. The CDR3 bases are TGTGCCAGCACTGCTAGCGGGAGGAACACCGTCGAGCAGTACTTC. This codes for CASTASGRNTVEQYF. J is TRBJ2-7 and V is TRBV3-1; 11 positions agree with TRBD2. The CDR3 runs 15 residues. The junction had 11 bases not matched to a gene; V was cut back by 7 bases and J by 6 bases. CDR1 and CDR2 (germline): LGHDT, YNNKEL (reference sequence).

V gene TRBV7-2 combines with J gene TRBJ1-1; a weak D match, TRBD1 (5 bases). Trimming removed 1 base at V and 6 bases at J, with 12 bases between. The CDR3 consists of 14 residues. Germline assignment: CDR1 SGHTA and CDR2 FQGNSA. The CDR3 DNA sequence: TGTGCCAGCAGCTTAGTCGAGGGGAGGGCTGAAGCTTTCTTT. Translation: CASSLVEGRAEAFF. Variable domain in full (rest from reference TRBV7-2 and TRBJ1-1): GAGVSQSPSNKVTEKGKDVELRCDPISGHTALYWYRQSLGQGLEFLIYFQGNSAPDKSGLPSDRFSAERTGGSVSTLTIQRTQQEDSAVYLCASSLVEGRAEAFFGQGTRLTVV.

This chain joins TRBV7-8 and TRBJ1-3, with TRBD1 identical over 7 bases. Germline V gives CDR1 SGHVS, CDR2 FQNEAQ. With 1 base clipped from V and 2 bases from J, the junction kept 5 bases outside the gene matches. This CDR3 contains 16 residues. This CDR3 is CASSLVMTGTGNTIYF. The CDR3 nucleotides are TGTGCCAGCAGCTTAGTCATGACAGGGACTGGAAACACCATATATTTT.

The sample holds a few counts of this clonotype. The rearrangement uses TRBV6-1 and TRBJ2-7; D uncertain. The V and J ends lost 3 bases and 5 bases respectively, with 5 bases between them. This CDR3 has 11 amino acids. The germline V gene encodes CDR1 MNHNS and CDR2 SASEGT. CDR3 amino acids: CASSDLNEQYF. The CDR3 DNA sequence: TGTGCCAGCAGTGACCTCAACGAGCAGTACTTC.

This clonotype turned up a few times. The chain combines TRBV5-4 with TRBJ2-5, with 7 bases identical to TRBD1. Per germline, CDR1 SGHNT and CDR2 YYREEE (reference sequence). This CDR3 region has 14 residues. The junction had 5 bases not matched to a gene; V was cut back by 4 bases and J by 2 bases. In DNA, the CDR3 is TGTGCCAGCAGCCAGGACAGGATTCAAGAGACCCAGTACTTC. Translation gives CASSQDRIQETQYF.

The chain recombines TRBV20-1 with TRBJ2-1; D unresolved. The CDR3 loop spans 12 amino acids. The V gene's germline CDR1 is DFQATT and CDR2 SNEGSKA (reference sequence). V was shortened by 2 bases and J by 9 bases, with 11 bases between the two germline ends. CDR3 bases: TGCAGTGCTAGATCGAGGACCGTTGAGCAGTTCTTC. As protein: CSARSRTVEQFF.

This clonotype was seen only a few times. The germline gene is not matched at one end of the junction; a read error may be the cause. The V and J genes are TRBV12-3 or TRBV12-4 and TRBJ2-3; 9 nucleotides align to TRBD2. This CDR3 has 15 amino acids. The CDR3 here is CASRLAGENTDTQYF. CDR3 coding DNA: TGTGCCAGCAGGTTAGCGGGGGAGAACACAGATACGCAGTATTTT.

The rearrangement links TRBV6-5 to TRBJ2-1; D is ambiguous. The V gene lost 6 bases and the J gene lost 8 bases, with 17 bases spanning the gap. Germline V gene sequence: CDR1 MNHEY, CDR2 SVGAGI. CDR3 size: 14 residues. The CDR3 DNA reads as TGTGCCAGCAGCTATTACTCTACGGCCGATGAGCAGTTCTTC. The encoded protein is CASSYYSTADEQFF.

The chain combines TRBV9 with TRBJ2-5; D possibly corresponds to TRBD2 (7 bases). This CDR3 comprises 15 residues. CDR1 and CDR2 from the germline V gene are SGDLS and YYNGEE. V lost 0 bases and J lost 4, with 13 bases in between. The chain's CDR3 is CASSVAGGRRETQYF. CDR3 DNA: TGTGCCAGCAGCGTAGCGGGGGGCCGGAGAGAGACCCAGTACTTC.

This clonotype was picked up many times. The rearrangement uses TRBV12-3 or TRBV12-4 and TRBJ1-2; 8 bases are a match to TRBD1. The junction had 3 bases not matched to a gene; V was cut back by 6 bases and J by 0 bases. The CDR3 contains 14 residues. For the CDR3, the DNA is TGTGCCAGCAGCTCGGGACAGGCTAACTATGGCTACACCTTC. It is translated as CASSSGQANYGYTF.

The chain couples TRBV6-1 to TRBJ1-1; D is unresolved. Trimming stripped 5 bases from V and 6 bases from J, with 19 bases between. The CDR3 has 15 amino acids. Germline V gene sequence: CDR1 MNHNS, CDR2 SASEGT. The CDR3 protein is CASSSPQRRTAEAFF. The CDR3 coding sequence is TGTGCCAGCAGTTCACCGCAGCGACGAACGGCTGAAGCTTTCTTT.

This clonotype was recorded a few times. The V gene is TRBV6-1, the J gene TRBJ2-1; 11 nucleotides line up with TRBD1. J was trimmed by 7 bases and V by 1 base; bases with no gene match: 3. This CDR3 has 15 amino acids. Germline CDR1 reads MNHNS; CDR2 reads SASEGT. The DNA of the CDR3 is TGTGCCAGCAGTGAAGGGACAGGGGGCCGGAATGAGCAGTTCTTC. Amino acid sequence: CASSEGTGGRNEQFF.

This clonotype was observed many times. The gene calls are TRBV5-4 and TRBJ2-1; weak D call: TRBD2 (7 bases). The CDR3 has 13 residues. The germline V gene has CDR1 SGHNT and CDR2 YYREEE (reference sequence). V lost 7 bases and J 5 bases, leaving 13 bases between the germline ends. The CDR3, as DNA: TGTGCCAGCGGGGGGGGCCTCGACAATGAGCAGTTCTTC. This codes for CASGGGLDNEQFF.

This clonotype was observed a few times. The J gene is TRBJ2-2, the V gene TRBV6-5; 13 bases line up with TRBD2. Germline lookup yields CDR1 MNHEY and CDR2 SVGAGI. The length of the CDR3 is 18 residues. V shed 8 bases and J 4 bases; nucleotides not matched to a gene: 13. CDR3: CASSPGTSGNRGTGELFF. The CDR3 DNA is TGTGCCAGCTCCCCCGGGACTAGCGGGAACCGGGGCACCGGGGAGCTGTTTTTT.

This clonotype was detected ten times or more. The chain uses TRBV20-1 and TRBJ2-7; D gene ambiguous. Germline values: CDR1 DFQATT, CDR2 SNEGSKA (reference sequence). The CDR3 loop spans 11 amino acids. V shed 5 bases and J shed 2 bases, with 7 bases lying between them. The CDR3 here is CSASTPYEQYF. In DNA, the CDR3 is TGCAGTGCTTCAACCCCCTACGAGCAGTACTTC.

The chain links TRBV4-2 to TRBJ2-1, with a weak D call TRBD2 (6 bases). Germline CDR1 is LGHNA and CDR2 is YNFKEQ. The CDR3 length is 17 residues. Trimming pared 1 base from V and 12 bases from J, leaving 25 bases between. The CDR3 DNA is TGTGCCAGCAGCCAAGTTTCCGCGGGGCGAGGTCAAAGGGTGCAGTTCTTC. Its protein is CASSQVSAGRGQRVQFF.